What follows are 30 T cell receptor beta chains derived from one specimen sequenced in a study of graft-versus-host responses after intestinal transplantation. For these receptors, no antigen is known. Using immunoSEQ multiplex PCR, the repertoire was profiled, and TCRdb retains in-frame clones only, with some absent. The sample lists 55,000 to 80,000 clones, 90% occurring once. This sample comprised unstimulated CD8+ T cells sorted from spleen or lymph node cells, obtained before transplant. These receptors were collected from a human donor who was the organ donor for an intestinal transplant.

The chain uses TRBV29-1 and TRBJ1-4, with D unresolved. The germline gives CDR1 SQVTM, CDR2 ANQGSEA. V lost 7 bases and J 8 bases, leaving 14 bases between the germline ends. The CDR3 has 12 amino acids. This chain's CDR3 is CSAFQGGEKLFF. The CDR3 DNA reads as TGCAGCGCCTTCCAAGGAGGGGAAAAACTGTTTTTT. Variable domain in full (rest from reference TRBV29-1 and TRBJ1-4): SAVISQKPSRDICQRGTSLTIQCQVDSQVTMMFWYRQQPGQSLTLIATANQGSEATYESGFVIDKFPISRPNLTFSTLTVSNMSPEDSSIYLCSAFQGGEKLFFGSGTQLSVL.

The V call is TRBV13, the J call TRBJ2-5; TRBD2 agrees at 15 bases. The trim removed 4 bases at V and 2 bases at J, leaving 8 bases unmatched. Germline V CDR1 and CDR2: PRHDT, FYEKMQ (reference sequence). The CDR3 spans 18 residues. CDR3 amino acids: CASSYWGTSGRHQETQYF. DNA for the CDR3: TGTGCCAGCAGCTACTGGGGGACTAGCGGGAGGCATCAAGAGACCCAGTACTTC.

The J gene is TRBJ2-1, the V gene TRBV29-1; 13 bases agree with TRBD2. V was pared by 3 bases and J by 15 bases, with 11 bases of the junction left unmatched. CDR3 length equals 14 residues. The germline CDR1 and CDR2 sequences are SQVTM and ANQGSEA. The CDR3 coding sequence is TGCAGCGTTGATTCAGGACTAGCGGGGGTCGCGGGGTTCTTC. Amino acids: CSVDSGLAGVAGFF.

The V gene is TRBV6-6, the J gene TRBJ2-5; 7 bases map to TRBD2. The J call could be wrong; TRBJ2-7 is a better fit for the DNA end. CDR3 length: 14 amino acids. The germline gives CDR1 MNHNY, CDR2 SVGAGI (reference sequence). CDR3 region: CASSYVASGYEQYF. The CDR3 DNA sequence: TGTGCCAGCAGTTACGTCGCTAGCGGATACGAGCAGTACTTC.

The V gene is TRBV30, the J gene TRBJ1-3; D remains ambiguous. This CDR3 region has 15 residues. The germline V gene encodes CDR1 GTSNPN and CDR2 SVGIG (reference sequence). Trimming pared 6 bases from V and 0 bases from J, leaving 15 bases between. CDR3: CACISAGNSGNTIYF. DNA of the CDR3: TGTGCCTGTATCTCCGCGGGCAACTCTGGAAACACCATATATTTT.

V usage is TRBV27 and J usage is TRBJ2-7; 7 nucleotides line up with TRBD1. The CDR3 length is 14 residues. V was pared by 4 bases and J by 2 bases, with 5 bases of the junction left unmatched. Germline lookup yields CDR1 MNHEY and CDR2 SMNVEV (reference sequence). In nucleotides, the CDR3 is TGTGCCAGCAGTTCCGGGACAGCCGCCTACGAGCAGTACTTC. Amino acid sequence: CASSSGTAAYEQYF.

The chain links TRBV28 to TRBJ2-1; 7 bases map to TRBD2. V trimming: 5 bases; J trimming: 0 bases; junction bases outside the gene matches: 4. The CDR3 extends over 15 amino acids. The V gene's germline CDR1 is MDHEN and CDR2 SYDVKM. The CDR3 region is CASSIAGDSYNEQFF. The DNA of the CDR3 is TGTGCCAGCAGTATAGCGGGTGACTCCTACAATGAGCAGTTCTTC.

The chain couples TRBV2 to TRBJ2-1; the D gene is possibly TRBD2 (6 bases). The germline V and J ends were trimmed by 7 bases and 3 bases, with 16 bases remaining between them. Germline CDR1 is SNHLY and CDR2 is FYNNEI. The CDR3 is 15 amino acids. Here the CDR3 DNA reads TGTGCCAGCACCCCCCCAGCGGGCCTCTACAATGAGCAGTTCTTC. Its protein is CASTPPAGLYNEQFF.

CDR3 nucleotides: TGTGCCAGCTCAAGACCCCTGGTTAAAGGGGTTACGAACACTGAAGCTTTCTTT. Translation gives CASSRPLVKGVTNTEAFF. The chain couples TRBV18 to TRBJ1-1, with D perhaps TRBD1 (5 bases). V lost 5 bases, J lost 1 base, and 23 bases lay in between. The length of the CDR3 is 18 residues. Germline V gene data show CDR1 as KGHSH and CDR2 as LQKENI.

The rearrangement uses TRBV19 and TRBJ2-3, with no clear D. This CDR3 has 13 residues. Trimming took off 8 bases at V and 0 bases at J, with 9 bases between the two ends. Looked up from germline, CDR1 is LNHDA and CDR2 is SQIVND (reference sequence). Here the CDR3 reads CASATLSTDTQYF. CDR3 coding DNA: TGTGCCAGTGCAACTCTTAGCACAGATACGCAGTATTTT.

The gene calls are TRBV27 and TRBJ2-1, with 7 bases that match TRBD2. Germline values: CDR1 MNHEY, CDR2 SMNVEV (reference sequence). CDR3 length equals 15 residues. V trimming: 0 bases; J trimming: 6 bases; junction bases outside the gene matches: 5. The CDR3, as DNA: TGTGCCAGCAGTTTATCGGTAGCGGGCCCCAATGAGCAGTTCTTC. Residues: CASSLSVAGPNEQFF.

CDR3 nucleotide sequence: TGCGCCAGCAGGCAGACAGCCCTCTCTGGAAACACCATATATTTT. This translates into CASRQTALSGNTIYF. The V call is TRBV5-1, the J call TRBJ1-3; TRBD1 is a possible D gene (5 bases). The germline gives CDR1 SGHRS, CDR2 YFSETQ. The CDR3 runs to 15 residues. V was cut by 5 bases and J by 0 bases, with 12 bases left in between.

V is TRBV4-1 and J is TRBJ2-7, with a tentative D call TRBD2 (5 bases). V was pared by 4 bases and J by 0 bases, with 7 bases between. Germline V CDR1 and CDR2: MGHRA, YSYEKL. This CDR3 is built from 13 residues. CDR3 amino acids: CASSPGSSYEQYF. The CDR3 nucleotides read TGCGCCAGCAGCCCTGGGAGCTCCTACGAGCAGTACTTC.

CDR3: CASSEDPSGTPWGYNEQFF. CDR3 nucleotide sequence: TGTGCCAGCAGTGAGGACCCTAGCGGGACGCCCTGGGGCTACAATGAGCAGTTCTTC. The chain recombines TRBV6-1 with TRBJ2-1; 9 bases agree with TRBD2. Per the germline V gene, CDR1 is MNHNS and CDR2 is SASEGT. V lost 3 bases and J lost 3; bases outside the gene matches: 15. CDR3 size: 19 residues.

Comment on this clone: Relative to the germline gene, one junction end is altered; a read error may explain this. The rearrangement uses TRBV20-1 and TRBJ2-1; D may be TRBD1 (6 bases). The V gene's germline CDR1 is DFQATT and CDR2 SNEGSKA (reference sequence). This CDR3 has 9 amino acids. CDR3: CSAREAGVF. The DNA for the CDR3 is TGCAGTGCTAGAGAAGCAGGGGTCTTC.

This chain joins TRBV28 and TRBJ2-7; D may be TRBD1 (6 bases). The CDR3 length is 17 residues. CDR1 is MDHEN, CDR2 SYDVKM, per germline. V lost 3 bases and J 2 bases, leaving 20 bases between the germline ends. CDR3 residues: CASSFVVRGKGAYEQYF. CDR3 in DNA: TGTGCCAGCAGTTTTGTCGTTAGGGGGAAGGGCGCCTACGAGCAGTACTTC. The variable domain in full, with the rest retrieved from reference TRBV28 and TRBJ2-7, is DVKVTQSSRYLVKRTGEKVFLECVQDMDHENMFWYRQDPGLGLRLIYFSYDVKMKEKGDIPEGYSVSREKKERFSLILESASTNQTSMYLCASSFVVRGKGAYEQYFGPGTRLTVT.

J is TRBJ2-3 and V is TRBV13, with D perhaps TRBD1 (6 bases). Trimming left V 3 bases short and J 6 bases short, with 13 bases between. Germline V lookup: CDR1 PRHDT, CDR2 FYEKMQ (reference sequence). This CDR3 contains 14 residues. This CDR3 reads CASSFWGRGDTQYF. CDR3 DNA: TGTGCCAGCAGCTTCTGGGGGCGCGGGGATACGCAGTATTTT.

This clone was recorded a few times. The chain has TRBV4-2 and TRBJ2-7; D uncertain. CDR1 and CDR2 from the germline V gene are LGHNA and YNFKEQ. V was clipped by 0 bases and J by 1 base, with 10 bases between them. This CDR3 has 15 residues. The CDR3 is CASSQDPGASYEQYF. DNA for the CDR3: TGTGCCAGCAGCCAAGACCCTGGAGCGTCCTACGAGCAGTACTTC.

The genes are TRBV18 and TRBJ2-3; no clear D gene. From germline, CDR1 is KGHSH and CDR2 LQKENI. The CDR3 spans 15 residues. Trimming pared 3 bases from V and 1 base from J, leaving 11 bases between. CDR3 DNA: TGTGCCAGCTCACCGAACGGTTGTCGCACAGATACGCAGTATTTT. This sequence encodes CASSPNGCRTDTQYF.

The chain employs TRBV4-2 and TRBJ1-2; 11 bases map to TRBD1. The CDR3 consists of 15 residues. The germline V gene has CDR1 LGHNA and CDR2 YNFKEQ. Trimming cost V 0 bases and J 5 bases; bases outside gene matches: 2. The CDR3 DNA reads as TGTGCCAGCAGCCAAGAGGGGACAGGGGGTTATGGCTACACCTTC. This gives the protein CASSQEGTGGYGYTF.

This clone was detected once. The chain combines TRBV6-5 with TRBJ2-6; D unclear. The CDR3 runs to 15 residues. CDR1 is MNHEY and CDR2 is SVGAGI in the germline V gene. Trimming left V 5 bases short and J 0 bases short, with 8 bases between. The CDR3 protein is CASSPGPSGANVLTF. CDR3 nucleotide sequence: TGTGCCAGCAGTCCGGGTCCCTCTGGGGCCAACGTCCTGACTTTC.

Only a few counts were recorded for this clone. The genes are TRBV9 and TRBJ1-1; 8 bases are shared with TRBD1. The junction had 6 bases not matched to a gene; V was cut back by 4 bases and J by 1 base. Germline V gene data show CDR1 as SGDLS and CDR2 as YYNGEE. The length of the CDR3 is 15 residues. The CDR3 protein is CASSHVGTGNTEAFF. In nucleotides, the CDR3 is TGTGCCAGCAGCCACGTCGGGACAGGGAACACTGAAGCTTTCTTT.

This sequence joins TRBV6-5 and TRBJ2-7; no clear D gene. The germline CDR1 and CDR2 sequences are MNHEY and SVGAGI. V dropped 5 bases and J dropped 5 bases, with 7 bases sitting between them. The CDR3 spans 11 residues. This CDR3 is CASSGVDEQYF. DNA of the CDR3: TGTGCCAGCAGTGGAGTCGACGAGCAGTACTTC.

This chain connects TRBV5-1 to TRBJ1-1; possible D gene TRBD1, 5 bases. V lost 2 bases to trimming and J lost 4 bases, with 9 bases between them. Germline assignment: CDR1 SGHRS and CDR2 YFSETQ. The CDR3 loop spans 13 amino acids. DNA of the CDR3: TGCGCCAGCAGCTTTTTGGGGGGCACTGAAGCTTTCTTT. As protein: CASSFLGGTEAFF.

V and J are TRBV19 and TRBJ2-1, with a weak D call TRBD1 (6 bases). The CDR3 consists of 15 residues. Per germline, CDR1 LNHDA and CDR2 SQIVND (reference sequence). The V and J ends lost 9 bases and 3 bases respectively, with 18 bases between them. CDR3 DNA: TGTGCCAGCACCTCCCAGGGGTTTCTCTACAATGAGCAGTTCTTC. Its protein product is CASTSQGFLYNEQFF.

The CDR3: CASSQTETYSNQPQHF. Written as DNA, the CDR3 is TGTGCCAGCAGTCAGACAGAGACTTATAGCAATCAGCCCCAGCATTTT. This chain connects TRBV6-6 to TRBJ1-5, with D possibly TRBD1 on 5 matching bases. V lost 5 bases and J lost 0, with 14 bases in between. CDR1 MNHNY and CDR2 SVGAGI come from the germline V gene (reference sequence). This CDR3 has 16 residues.

This clone showed up just a few times. The J gene is TRBJ1-1, the V gene TRBV5-6, with D possibly TRBD1 on 5 matching bases. The CDR3 spans 16 residues. Trimming cost V 0 bases and J 4 bases, with 16 bases left between them. The germline V gene has CDR1 SGHDT and CDR2 YYEEEE. CDR3 nucleotides: TGTGCCAGCAGCTTGGTGGGGGGTTCGGTTAGCACTGAAGCTTTCTTT. It codes for CASSLVGGSVSTEAFF.

The rearrangement joins TRBV6-6 to TRBJ2-3; TRBD2 matches at 8 bases. V gave up 8 bases and J gave up 6 bases; unmatched junction bases: 7. Germline CDR1 and CDR2: MNHNY and SVGAGI (reference sequence). The CDR3 length is 13 residues. CDR3 region: CASWAGGTDTQYF. CDR3 nucleotides: TGTGCCAGCTGGGCGGGAGGTACTGATACGCAGTATTTT.

This rearrangement joins TRBV5-6 to TRBJ2-7; the match to TRBD1 covers 7 bases. J was trimmed by 2 bases and V by 4 bases; bases with no gene match: 12. The V gene's germline CDR1 is SGHDT and CDR2 YYEEEE. This CDR3 has 16 residues. As DNA, the CDR3 is TGTGCCAGCAGCGGACCTCAAGTGACAGGGACCTACGAGCAGTACTTC. Translating gives CASSGPQVTGTYEQYF. The variable domain in full, completed from reference TRBV5-6 and TRBJ2-7, reads DAGVTQSPTHLIKTRGQQVTLRCSPKSGHDTVSWYQQALGQGPQFIFQYYEEEERQRGNFPDRFSGHQFPNYSSELNVNALLLGDSALYLCASSGPQVTGTYEQYFGPGTRLTVT.

The chain uses TRBV5-6 and TRBJ1-3; D unresolved. Looked up from germline, CDR1 is SGHDT and CDR2 is YYEEEE. V was clipped by 4 bases and J by 5 bases, with 13 bases between them. This CDR3 is 14 amino acids long. The CDR3 nucleotides are TGTGCCAGCAGCCTAGTAGGATTCAGAAACACCATATATTTT. Amino acids: CASSLVGFRNTIYF. Complete variable domain (other parts from reference TRBV5-6 and TRBJ1-3): DAGVTQSPTHLIKTRGQQVTLRCSPKSGHDTVSWYQQALGQGPQFIFQYYEEEERQRGNFPDRFSGHQFPNYSSELNVNALLLGDSALYLCASSLVGFRNTIYFGEGSWLTVV.